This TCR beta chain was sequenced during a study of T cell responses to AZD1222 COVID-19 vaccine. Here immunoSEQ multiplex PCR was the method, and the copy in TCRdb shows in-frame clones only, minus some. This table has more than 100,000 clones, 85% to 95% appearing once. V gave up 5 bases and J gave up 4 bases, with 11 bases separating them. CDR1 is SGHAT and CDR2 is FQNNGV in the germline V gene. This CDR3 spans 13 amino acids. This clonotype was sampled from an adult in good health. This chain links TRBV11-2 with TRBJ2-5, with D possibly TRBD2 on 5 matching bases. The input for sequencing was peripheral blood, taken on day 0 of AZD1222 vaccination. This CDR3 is CASSPGYIETQYF. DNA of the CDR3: TGTGCCAGCAGCCCGGGATACATAGAGACCCAGTACTTC.